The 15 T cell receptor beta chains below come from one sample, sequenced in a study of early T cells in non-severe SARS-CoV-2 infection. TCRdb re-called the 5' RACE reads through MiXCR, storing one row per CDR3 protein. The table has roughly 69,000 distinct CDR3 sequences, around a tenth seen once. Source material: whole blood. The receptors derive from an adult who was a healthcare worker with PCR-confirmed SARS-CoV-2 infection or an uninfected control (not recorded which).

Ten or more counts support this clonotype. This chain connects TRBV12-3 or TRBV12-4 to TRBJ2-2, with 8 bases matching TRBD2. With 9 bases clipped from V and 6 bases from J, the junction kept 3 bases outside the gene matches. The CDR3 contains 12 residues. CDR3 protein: CASPGGAGELFF. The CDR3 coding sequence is TGTGCCAGTCCCGGGGGGGCCGGGGAGCTGTTTTTT.

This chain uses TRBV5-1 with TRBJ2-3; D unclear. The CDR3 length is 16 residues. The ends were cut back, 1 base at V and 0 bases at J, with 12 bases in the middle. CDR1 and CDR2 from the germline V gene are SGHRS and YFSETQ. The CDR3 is CASSLISSFSTDTQYF. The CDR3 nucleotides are TGCGCCAGCAGCTTGATATCCAGTTTCAGCACAGATACGCAGTATTTT.

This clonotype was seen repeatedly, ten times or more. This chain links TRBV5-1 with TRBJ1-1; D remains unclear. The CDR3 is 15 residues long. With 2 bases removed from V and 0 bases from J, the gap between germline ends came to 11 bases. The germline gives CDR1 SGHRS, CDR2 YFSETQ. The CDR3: CASSFDAGMNTEAFF. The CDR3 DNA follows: TGCGCCAGCAGCTTTGATGCCGGAATGAACACTGAAGCTTTCTTT.

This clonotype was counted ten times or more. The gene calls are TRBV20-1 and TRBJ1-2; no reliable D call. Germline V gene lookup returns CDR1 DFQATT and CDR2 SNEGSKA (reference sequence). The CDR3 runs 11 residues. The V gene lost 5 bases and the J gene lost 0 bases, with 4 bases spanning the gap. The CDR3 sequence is CSALANYGYTF. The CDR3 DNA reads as TGCAGTGCTCTGGCTAACTATGGCTACACCTTC.

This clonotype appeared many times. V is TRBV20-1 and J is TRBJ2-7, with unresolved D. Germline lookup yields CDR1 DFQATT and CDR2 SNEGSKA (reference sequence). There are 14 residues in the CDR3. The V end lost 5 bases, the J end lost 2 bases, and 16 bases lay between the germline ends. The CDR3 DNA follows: TGCAGTGCTCACCCCAACGCCGCGGCCTACGAGCAGTACTTC. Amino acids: CSAHPNAAAYEQYF.

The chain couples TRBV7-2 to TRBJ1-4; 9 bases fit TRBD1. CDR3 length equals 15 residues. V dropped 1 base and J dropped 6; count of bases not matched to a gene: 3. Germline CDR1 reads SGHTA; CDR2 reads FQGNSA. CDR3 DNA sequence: TGTGCCAGCAGCTTAGGCCGGGACAGGGATGAAAAACTGTTTTTT. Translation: CASSLGRDRDEKLFF.

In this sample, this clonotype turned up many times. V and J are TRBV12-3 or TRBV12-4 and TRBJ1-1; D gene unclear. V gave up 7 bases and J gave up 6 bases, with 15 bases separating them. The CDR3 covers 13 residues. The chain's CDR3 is CASTSGEAAEAFF. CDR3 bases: TGTGCCAGCACCTCCGGTGAGGCCGCTGAAGCTTTCTTT.

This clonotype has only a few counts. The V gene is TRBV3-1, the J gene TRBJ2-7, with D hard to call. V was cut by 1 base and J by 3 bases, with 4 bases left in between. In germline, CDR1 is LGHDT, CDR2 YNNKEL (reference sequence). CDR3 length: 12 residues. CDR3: CASSQVIYEQYF. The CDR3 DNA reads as TGTGCCAGCAGCCAAGTGATCTACGAGCAGTACTTC.

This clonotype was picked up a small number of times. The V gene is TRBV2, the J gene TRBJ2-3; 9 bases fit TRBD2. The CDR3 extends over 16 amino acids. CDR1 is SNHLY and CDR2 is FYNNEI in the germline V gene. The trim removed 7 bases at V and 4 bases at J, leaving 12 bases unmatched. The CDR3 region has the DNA TGTGCCAGCACCGGGACTAGCTCTGGAGCAGCAGATACGCAGTATTTT. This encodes CASTGTSSGAADTQYF.

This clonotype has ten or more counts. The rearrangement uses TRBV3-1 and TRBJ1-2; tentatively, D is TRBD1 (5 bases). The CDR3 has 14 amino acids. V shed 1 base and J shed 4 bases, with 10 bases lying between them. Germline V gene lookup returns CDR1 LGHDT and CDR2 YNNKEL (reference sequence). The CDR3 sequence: CASSQGGGSYGYTF. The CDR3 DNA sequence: TGTGCCAGCAGCCAAGGCGGGGGGTCCTATGGCTACACCTTC.

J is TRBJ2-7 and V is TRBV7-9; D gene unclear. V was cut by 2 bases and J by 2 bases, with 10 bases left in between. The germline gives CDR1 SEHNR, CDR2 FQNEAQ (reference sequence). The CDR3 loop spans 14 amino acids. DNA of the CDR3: TGTGCCAGCAGCTTACCCGGAGACCCCTACGAGCAGTACTTC. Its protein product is CASSLPGDPYEQYF.

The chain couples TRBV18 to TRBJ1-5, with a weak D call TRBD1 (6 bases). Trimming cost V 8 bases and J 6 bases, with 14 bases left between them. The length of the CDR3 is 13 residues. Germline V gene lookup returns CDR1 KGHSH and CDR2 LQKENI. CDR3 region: CASTQGKSQPQHF. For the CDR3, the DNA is TGTGCCAGCACCCAGGGGAAGAGTCAGCCCCAGCATTTT.

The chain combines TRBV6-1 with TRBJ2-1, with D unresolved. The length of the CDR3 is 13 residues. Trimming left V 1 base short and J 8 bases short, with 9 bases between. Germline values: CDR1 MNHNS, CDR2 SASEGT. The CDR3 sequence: CASSEVRRDEQFF. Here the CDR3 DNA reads TGTGCCAGCAGTGAAGTAAGAAGGGATGAGCAGTTCTTC.

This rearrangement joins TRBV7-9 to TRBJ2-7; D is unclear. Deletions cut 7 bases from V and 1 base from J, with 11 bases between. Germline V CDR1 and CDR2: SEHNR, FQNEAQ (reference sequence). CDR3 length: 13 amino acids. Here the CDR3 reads CASTPDGSYEQYF. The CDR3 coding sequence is TGTGCCAGCACACCAGATGGGTCCTACGAGCAGTACTTC.

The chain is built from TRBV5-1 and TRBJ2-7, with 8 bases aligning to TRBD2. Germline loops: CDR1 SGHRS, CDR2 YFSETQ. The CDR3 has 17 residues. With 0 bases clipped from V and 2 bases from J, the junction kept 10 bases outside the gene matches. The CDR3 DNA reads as TGCGCCAGCAGCTTGGCCCGGGGGGGACCCTTTACCTACGAGCAGTACTTC. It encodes CASSLARGGPFTYEQYF.